This T cell receptor (beta chain) is drawn from a study of cytomegalovirus exposure and HLA in healthy donors. Though probably carrying unrecorded immune exposures, donors were nominally healthy at sampling. The CDR3 is 17 residues long. Trimming removed 4 bases from V and 4 bases from J; junction bases left unmatched: 8. The germline V gene has CDR1 SGHRS and CDR2 YFSETQ. Findings of the study overall: HLA alleles showed associations with 15,000 to 20,000 TCR beta sequences in a later analysis, at a 0.05 false discovery rate. Around 160 TCR beta chains were listed as cytomegalovirus-associated.

The PCR had 60 Vbeta and 13 Jbeta primers. The data were produced by immunoSEQ multiplex PCR, yet TCRdb's version contains in-frame clones alone and is incomplete. Of under 300,000 clones in the sample, roughly four fifths are singletons; the top ten hold 2% to 2.5%. With respect to this clone: Its specificity is unknown.

This chain connects TRBV5-1 to TRBJ2-3; 14 nucleotides line up with TRBD2. Sequencing was performed on PBMCs. This receptor was taken from a woman in her forties in good health and CMV-seropositive. CDR3 protein: CASSQPPGLAGADTQYF. The CDR3 DNA follows: TGCGCCAGCAGCCAACCGCCGGGACTAGCGGGAGCAGATACGCAGTATTTT.